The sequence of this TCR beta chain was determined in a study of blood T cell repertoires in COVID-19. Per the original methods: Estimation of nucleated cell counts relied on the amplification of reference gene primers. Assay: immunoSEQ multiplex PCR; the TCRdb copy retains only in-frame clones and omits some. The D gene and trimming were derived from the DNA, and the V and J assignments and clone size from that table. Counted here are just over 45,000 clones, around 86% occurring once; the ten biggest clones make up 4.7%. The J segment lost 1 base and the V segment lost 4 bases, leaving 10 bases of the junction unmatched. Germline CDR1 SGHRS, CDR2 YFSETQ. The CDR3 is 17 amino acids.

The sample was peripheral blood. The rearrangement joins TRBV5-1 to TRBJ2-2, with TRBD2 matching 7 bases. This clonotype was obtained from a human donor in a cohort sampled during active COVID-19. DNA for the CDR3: TGCGCCAGCAGCACACATTCTAGCGGAGGGAACACCGGGGAGCTGTTTTTT. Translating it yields CASSTHSSGGNTGELFF.